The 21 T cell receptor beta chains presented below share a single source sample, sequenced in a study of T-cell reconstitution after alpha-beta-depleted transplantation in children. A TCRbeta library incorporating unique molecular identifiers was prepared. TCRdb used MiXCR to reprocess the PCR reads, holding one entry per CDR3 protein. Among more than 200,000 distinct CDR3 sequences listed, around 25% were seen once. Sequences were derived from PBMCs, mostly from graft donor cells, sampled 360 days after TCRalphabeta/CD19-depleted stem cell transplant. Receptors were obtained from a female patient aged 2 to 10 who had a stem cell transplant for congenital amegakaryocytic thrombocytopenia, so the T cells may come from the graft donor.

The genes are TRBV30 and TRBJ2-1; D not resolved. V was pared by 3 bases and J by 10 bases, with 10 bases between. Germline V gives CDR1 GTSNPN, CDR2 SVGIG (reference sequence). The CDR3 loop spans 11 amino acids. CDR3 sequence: CAWRYFREQFF. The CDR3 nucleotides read TGTGCCTGGAGGTATTTTCGGGAGCAGTTCTTC.

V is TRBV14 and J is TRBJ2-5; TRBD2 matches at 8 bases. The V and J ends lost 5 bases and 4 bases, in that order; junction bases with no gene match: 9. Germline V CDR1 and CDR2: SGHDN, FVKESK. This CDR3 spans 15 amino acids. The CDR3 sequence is CASSIRTSGGETQYF. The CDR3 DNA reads TGTGCCAGCAGCATCCGGACGAGCGGGGGAGAGACCCAGTACTTC.

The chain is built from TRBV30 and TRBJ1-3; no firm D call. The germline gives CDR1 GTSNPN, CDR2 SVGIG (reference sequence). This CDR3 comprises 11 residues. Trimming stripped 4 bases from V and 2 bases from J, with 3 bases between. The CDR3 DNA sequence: TGTGCCTGGACGGCTGGAAACACCATATATTTT. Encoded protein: CAWTAGNTIYF.

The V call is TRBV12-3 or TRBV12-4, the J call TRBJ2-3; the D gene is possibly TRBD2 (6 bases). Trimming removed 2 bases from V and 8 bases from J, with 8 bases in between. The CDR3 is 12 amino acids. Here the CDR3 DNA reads TGTGCCAGCAGTTTATTTAGCGGTACGCAGTATTTT. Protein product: CASSLFSGTQYF.

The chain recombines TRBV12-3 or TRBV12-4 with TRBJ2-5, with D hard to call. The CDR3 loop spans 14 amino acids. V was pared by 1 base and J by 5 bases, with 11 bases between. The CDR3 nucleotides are TGTGCCAGCAGTTTAGTAGTGGGATGGGAGACCCAGTACTTC. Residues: CASSLVVGWETQYF.

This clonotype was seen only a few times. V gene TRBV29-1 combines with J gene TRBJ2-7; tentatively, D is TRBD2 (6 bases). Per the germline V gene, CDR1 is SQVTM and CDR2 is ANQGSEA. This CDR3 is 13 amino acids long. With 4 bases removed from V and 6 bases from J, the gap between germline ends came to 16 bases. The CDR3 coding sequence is TGCAGCGTTGGTAGTCAGCGGGCAGTCGAGCAGTACTTC. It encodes CSVGSQRAVEQYF.

The CDR3 spells CASSFPGTDTQYF. The CDR3 nucleotides read TGTGCCAGCAGTTTCCCGGGCACAGATACGCAGTATTTT. The rearrangement links TRBV28 to TRBJ2-3; no clear D. Germline values: CDR1 MDHEN, CDR2 SYDVKM. V lost 3 bases and J 1 base, leaving 5 bases between the germline ends. The CDR3 consists of 13 residues.

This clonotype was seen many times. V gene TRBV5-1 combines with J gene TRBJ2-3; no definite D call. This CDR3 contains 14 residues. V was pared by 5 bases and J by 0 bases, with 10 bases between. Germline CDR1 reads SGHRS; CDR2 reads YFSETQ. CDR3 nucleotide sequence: TGCGCCAGCAGGTCAGGAGCTAGCACAGATACGCAGTATTTT. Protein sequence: CASRSGASTDTQYF.

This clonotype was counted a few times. CDR3 sequence reads: CASRPGDRAYYGYTF. Here the CDR3 DNA reads TGTGCCAGCAGACCCGGCGACAGGGCCTACTATGGCTACACCTTC. The chain has TRBV28 and TRBJ1-2; TRBD1 matches 7 bases. V gave up 6 bases and J gave up 3 bases; unmatched junction bases: 10. Per the germline V gene, CDR1 is MDHEN and CDR2 is SYDVKM. This CDR3 has 15 amino acids.

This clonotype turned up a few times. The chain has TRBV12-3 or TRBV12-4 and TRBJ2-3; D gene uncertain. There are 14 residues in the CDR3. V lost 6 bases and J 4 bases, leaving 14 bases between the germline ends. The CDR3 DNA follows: TGTGCCAGCAGCTGGGCCACCACGGCAGATACGCAGTATTTT. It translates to CASSWATTADTQYF.

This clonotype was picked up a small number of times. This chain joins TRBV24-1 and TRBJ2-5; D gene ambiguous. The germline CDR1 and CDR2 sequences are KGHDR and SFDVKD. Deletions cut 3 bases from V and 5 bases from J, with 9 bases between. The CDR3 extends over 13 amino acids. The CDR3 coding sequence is TGTGCCACCAGTGATCCGAAGGTGGAGACCCAGTACTTC. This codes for CATSDPKVETQYF.

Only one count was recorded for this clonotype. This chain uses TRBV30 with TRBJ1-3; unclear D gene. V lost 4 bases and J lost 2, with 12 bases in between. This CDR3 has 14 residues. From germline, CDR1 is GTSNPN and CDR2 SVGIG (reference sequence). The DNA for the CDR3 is TGTGCCTGGACTCGCGATTGGACTGGAAACACCATATATTTT. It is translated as CAWTRDWTGNTIYF.

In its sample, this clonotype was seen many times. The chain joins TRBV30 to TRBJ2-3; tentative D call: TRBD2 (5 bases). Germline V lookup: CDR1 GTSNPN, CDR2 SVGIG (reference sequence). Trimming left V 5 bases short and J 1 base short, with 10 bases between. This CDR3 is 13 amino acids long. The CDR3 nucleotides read TGTGCCTGGGATCGAGGGCGCACAGATACGCAGTATTTT. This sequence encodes CAWDRGRTDTQYF.

The CDR3: CASSLPVNEQFF. The CDR3 DNA sequence: TGTGCCAGCAGTTTACCGGTCAATGAGCAGTTCTTC. The chain couples TRBV12-3 or TRBV12-4 to TRBJ2-1; no clear D gene. The CDR3 spans 12 residues. Trimming left V 2 bases short and J 6 bases short, with 5 bases between.

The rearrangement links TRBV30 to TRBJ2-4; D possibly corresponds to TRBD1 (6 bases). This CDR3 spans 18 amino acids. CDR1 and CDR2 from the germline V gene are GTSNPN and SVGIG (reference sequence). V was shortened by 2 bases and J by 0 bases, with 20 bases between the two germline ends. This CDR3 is CAWSRDKTGHIAKNIQYF. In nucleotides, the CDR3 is TGTGCCTGGAGTAGGGACAAGACGGGACATATAGCCAAAAACATTCAGTACTTC.

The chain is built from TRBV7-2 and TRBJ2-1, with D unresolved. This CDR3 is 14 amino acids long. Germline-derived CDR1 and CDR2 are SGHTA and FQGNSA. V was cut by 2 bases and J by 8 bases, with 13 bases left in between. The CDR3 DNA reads TGTGCCAGCAGCTTATCACCAATTACGGATGAGCAGTTCTTC. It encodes CASSLSPITDEQFF. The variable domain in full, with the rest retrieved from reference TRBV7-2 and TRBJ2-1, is GAGVSQSPSNKVTEKGKDVELRCDPISGHTALYWYRQSLGQGLEFLIYFQGNSAPDKSGLPSDRFSAERTGGSVSTLTIQRTQQEDSAVYLCASSLSPITDEQFFGPGTRLTVL.

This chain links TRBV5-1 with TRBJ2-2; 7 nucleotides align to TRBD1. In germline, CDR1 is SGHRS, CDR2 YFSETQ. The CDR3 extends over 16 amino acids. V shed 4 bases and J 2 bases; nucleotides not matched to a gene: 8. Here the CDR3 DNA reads TGCGCCAGCAGCCCTTGGCCAGGGGGTAACACCGGGGAGCTGTTTTTT. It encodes CASSPWPGGNTGELFF.

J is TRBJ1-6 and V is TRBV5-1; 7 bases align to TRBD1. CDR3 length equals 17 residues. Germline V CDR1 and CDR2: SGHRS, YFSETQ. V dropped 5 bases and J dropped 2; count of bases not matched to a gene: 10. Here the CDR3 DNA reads TGCGCCAGCAGGCAGGAGACAGGGATGACCTATAATTCACCCCTCCACTTT. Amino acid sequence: CASRQETGMTYNSPLHF.

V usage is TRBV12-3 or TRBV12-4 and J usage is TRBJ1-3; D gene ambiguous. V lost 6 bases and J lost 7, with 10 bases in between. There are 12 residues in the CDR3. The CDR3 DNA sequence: TGTGCCAGCAGCCTTCTCCCGAACACCATATATTTT. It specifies CASSLLPNTIYF.

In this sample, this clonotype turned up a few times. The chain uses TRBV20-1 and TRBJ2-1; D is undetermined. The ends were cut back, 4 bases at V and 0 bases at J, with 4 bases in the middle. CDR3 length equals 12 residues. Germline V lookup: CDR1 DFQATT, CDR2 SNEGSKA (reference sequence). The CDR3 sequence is CSAMSSYNEQFF. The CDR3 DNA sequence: TGCAGTGCTATGAGCTCCTACAATGAGCAGTTCTTC.

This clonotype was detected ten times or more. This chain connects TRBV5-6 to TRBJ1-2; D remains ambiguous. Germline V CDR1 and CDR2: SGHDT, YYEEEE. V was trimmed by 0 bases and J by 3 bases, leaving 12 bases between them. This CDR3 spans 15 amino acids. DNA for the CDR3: TGTGCCAGCAGCTTGGGGTCACCGAGGGACTATGGCTACACCTTC. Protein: CASSLGSPRDYGYTF.